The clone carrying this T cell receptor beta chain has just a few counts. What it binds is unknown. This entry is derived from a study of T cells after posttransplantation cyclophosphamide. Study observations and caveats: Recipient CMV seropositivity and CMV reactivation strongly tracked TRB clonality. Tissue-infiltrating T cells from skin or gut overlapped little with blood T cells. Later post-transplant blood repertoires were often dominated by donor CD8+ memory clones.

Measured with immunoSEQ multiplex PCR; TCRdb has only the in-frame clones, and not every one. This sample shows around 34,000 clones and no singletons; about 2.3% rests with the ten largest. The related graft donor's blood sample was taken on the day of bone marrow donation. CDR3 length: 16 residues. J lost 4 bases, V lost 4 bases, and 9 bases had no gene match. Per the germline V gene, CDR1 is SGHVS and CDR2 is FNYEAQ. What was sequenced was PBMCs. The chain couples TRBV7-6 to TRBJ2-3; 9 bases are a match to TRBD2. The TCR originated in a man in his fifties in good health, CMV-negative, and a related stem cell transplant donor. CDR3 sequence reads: CASSSPGASGADTQYF. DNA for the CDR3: TGTGCCAGCAGCTCCCCCGGGGCTAGCGGGGCAGATACGCAGTATTTT. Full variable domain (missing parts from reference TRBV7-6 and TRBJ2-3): GAGVSQSPRYKVTKRGQDVALRCDPISGHVSLYWYRQALGQGPEFLTYFNYEAQQDKSGLPNDRFSAERPEGSISTLTIQRTEQRDSAMYRCASSSPGASGADTQYFGPGTRLTVL.